The clone carrying this T cell receptor beta chain was seen a single time. The sample originates from a study of blood T cell repertoires in COVID-19. Study in general: From T cells, B-cell-depleted T cells, or PBMCs came the material, which was cDNA or gDNA.

Seattle's enrolled individuals joined amid active infection and were then monitored longitudinally. Study processing details: Amplified reference gene primers provided the basis for estimating nucleated cell counts. Sequencing used immunoSEQ multiplex PCR; TCRdb keeps in-frame clones, though not all of them. That table furnishes V, J and clone size, whereas the DNA furnished D and trimming. Among approximately 500,000 clones listed, roughly 89% were seen once. The germline gives CDR1 SGHNT, CDR2 YENEEA. The CDR3 spans 15 residues. V lost 0 bases and J lost 0, with 6 bases in between. The receptor was derived from a woman in her forties or fifties with COVID-19, enrolled during active disease. The sample consisted of peripheral blood. The V gene is TRBV11-3, the J gene TRBJ2-1; a weak D match, TRBD1 (6 bases). CDR3 DNA: TGTGCCAGCAGCTTAGAACAGGGCTCCTACAATGAGCAGTTCTTC. Translation: CASSLEQGSYNEQFF. Drawing the rest from reference TRBV11-3 and TRBJ2-1, the complete variable domain is EAGVVQSPRYKIIEKKQPVAFWCNPISGHNTLYWYLQNLGQGPELLIRYENEEAVDDSQLPKDRFSAERLKGVDSTLKIQPAELGDSAVYLCASSLEQGSYNEQFFGPGTRLTVL.